This TCR beta chain is drawn from a study of shared clonotypes between healthy human individuals. TCRdb keeps only in-frame clones here, not all; method: immunoSEQ multiplex PCR. The data hold 2 million to 2.5 million clones, with approximately 93% observed a single time. The TCR was taken from a man between 18 and 35 years old in good health. Some clones in this sample may be carry-over from other donors' samples. The sequenced material came from naive CD4+ T cells from PBMCs. Subset given: CD45RA+ positively selected.

CDR3 nucleotide sequence: TGTGCCAGTAGCCCTTACAGGGGGAATTTCTATGGCTACACCTTC. This translates into CASSPYRGNFYGYTF. V is TRBV19 and J is TRBJ1-2, with 8 nucleotides matching TRBD1. The trim removed 6 bases at V and 4 bases at J, leaving 10 bases unmatched. Germline CDR1 LNHDA, CDR2 SQIVND (reference sequence). This CDR3 has 15 residues.